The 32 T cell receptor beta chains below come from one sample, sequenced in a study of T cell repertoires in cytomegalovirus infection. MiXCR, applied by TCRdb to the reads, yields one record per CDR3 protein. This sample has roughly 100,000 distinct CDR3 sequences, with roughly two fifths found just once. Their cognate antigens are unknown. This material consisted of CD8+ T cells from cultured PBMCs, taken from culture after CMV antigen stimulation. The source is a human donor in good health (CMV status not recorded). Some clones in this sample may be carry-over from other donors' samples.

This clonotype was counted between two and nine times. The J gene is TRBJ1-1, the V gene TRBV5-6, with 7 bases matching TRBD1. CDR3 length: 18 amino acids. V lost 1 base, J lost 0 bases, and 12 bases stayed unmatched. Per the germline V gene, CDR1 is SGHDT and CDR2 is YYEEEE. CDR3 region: CASSLMRGRTVMNTEAFF. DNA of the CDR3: TGTGCCAGCAGCTTGATGAGGGGGCGGACTGTTATGAACACTGAAGCTTTCTTT. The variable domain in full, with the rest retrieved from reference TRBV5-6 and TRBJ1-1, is DAGVTQSPTHLIKTRGQQVTLRCSPKSGHDTVSWYQQALGQGPQFIFQYYEEEERQRGNFPDRFSGHQFPNYSSELNVNALLLGDSALYLCASSLMRGRTVMNTEAFFGQGTRLTVV.

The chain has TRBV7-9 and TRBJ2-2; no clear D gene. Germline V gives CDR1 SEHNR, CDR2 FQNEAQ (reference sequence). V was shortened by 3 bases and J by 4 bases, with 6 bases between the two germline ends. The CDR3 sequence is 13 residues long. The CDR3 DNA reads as TGTGCCAGCAGCTTTGCCATCACCGGGGAGCTGTTTTTT. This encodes CASSFAITGELFF.

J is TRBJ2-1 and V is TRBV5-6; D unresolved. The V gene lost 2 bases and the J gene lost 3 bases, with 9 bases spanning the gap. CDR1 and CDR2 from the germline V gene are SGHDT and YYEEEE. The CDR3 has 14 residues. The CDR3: CASSLERIYNEQFF. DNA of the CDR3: TGTGCCAGCAGCTTAGAGAGGATCTACAATGAGCAGTTCTTC.

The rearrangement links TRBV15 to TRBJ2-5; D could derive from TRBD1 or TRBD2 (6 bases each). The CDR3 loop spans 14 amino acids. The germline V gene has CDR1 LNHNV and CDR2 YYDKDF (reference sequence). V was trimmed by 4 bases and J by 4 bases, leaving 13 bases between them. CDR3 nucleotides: TGTGCCACCAGCACATACAGGGAGGTAGAGACCCAGTACTTC. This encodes CATSTYREVETQYF.

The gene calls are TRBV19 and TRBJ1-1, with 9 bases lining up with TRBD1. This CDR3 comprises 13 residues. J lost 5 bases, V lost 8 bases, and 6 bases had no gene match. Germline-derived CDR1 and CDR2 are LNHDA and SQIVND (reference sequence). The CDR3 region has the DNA TGTGCCAGTTCGATGACAGGGGGGACTGAAGCTTTCTTT. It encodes CASSMTGGTEAFF.

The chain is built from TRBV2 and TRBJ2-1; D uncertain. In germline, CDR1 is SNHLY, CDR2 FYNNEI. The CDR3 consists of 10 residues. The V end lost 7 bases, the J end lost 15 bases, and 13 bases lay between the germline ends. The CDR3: CASILTRLFF. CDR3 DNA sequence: TGTGCCAGCATATTGACGAGGCTGTTCTTC.

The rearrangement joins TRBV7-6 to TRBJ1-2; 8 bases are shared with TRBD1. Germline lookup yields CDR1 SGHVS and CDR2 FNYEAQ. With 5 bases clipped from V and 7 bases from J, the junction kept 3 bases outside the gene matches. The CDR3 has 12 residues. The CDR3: CASSPGQGGYTF. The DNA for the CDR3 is TGTGCCAGCAGCCCCGGACAGGGTGGCTACACCTTC.

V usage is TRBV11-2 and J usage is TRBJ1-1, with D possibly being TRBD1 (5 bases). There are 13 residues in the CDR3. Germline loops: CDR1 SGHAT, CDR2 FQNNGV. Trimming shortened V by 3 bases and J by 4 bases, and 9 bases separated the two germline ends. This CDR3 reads CASSLQGITEAFF. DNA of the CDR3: TGTGCCAGCAGCTTGCAGGGTATCACTGAAGCTTTCTTT.

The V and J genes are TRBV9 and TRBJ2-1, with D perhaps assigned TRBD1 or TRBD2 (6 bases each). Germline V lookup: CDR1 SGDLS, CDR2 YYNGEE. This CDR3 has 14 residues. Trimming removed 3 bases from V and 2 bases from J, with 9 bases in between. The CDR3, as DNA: TGTGCCAGCAGCGCCGGGGGCGCCTACAATGAGCAGTTCTTC. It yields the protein CASSAGGAYNEQFF.

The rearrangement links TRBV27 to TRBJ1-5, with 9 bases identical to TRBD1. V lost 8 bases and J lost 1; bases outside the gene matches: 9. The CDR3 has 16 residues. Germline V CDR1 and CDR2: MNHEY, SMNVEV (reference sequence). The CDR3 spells CASSFTGGASNQPQHF. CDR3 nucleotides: TGTGCCAGCTCGTTTACAGGGGGCGCAAGCAATCAGCCCCAGCATTTT.

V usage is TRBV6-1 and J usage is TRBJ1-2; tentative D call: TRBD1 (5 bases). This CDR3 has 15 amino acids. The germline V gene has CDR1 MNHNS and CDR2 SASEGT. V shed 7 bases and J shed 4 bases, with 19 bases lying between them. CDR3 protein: CASTEGWTLIYGYTF. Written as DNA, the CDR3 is TGTGCCAGCACCGAGGGGTGGACACTGATCTATGGCTACACCTTC.

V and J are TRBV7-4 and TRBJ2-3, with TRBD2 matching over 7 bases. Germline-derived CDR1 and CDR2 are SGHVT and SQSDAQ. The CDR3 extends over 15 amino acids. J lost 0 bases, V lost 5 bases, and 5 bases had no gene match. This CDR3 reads CASSPAGSSTDTQYF. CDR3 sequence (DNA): TGTGCCAGCAGCCCAGCGGGGAGTAGCACAGATACGCAGTATTTT. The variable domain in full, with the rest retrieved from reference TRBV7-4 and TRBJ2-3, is GAGVSQSPRYKVAKRGRDVALRCDSISGHVTLYWYRQTLGQGSEVLTYSQSDAQRDKSGRPSGRFSAERPERSVSTLKIQRTEQGDSAVYLCASSPAGSSTDTQYFGPGTRLTVL.

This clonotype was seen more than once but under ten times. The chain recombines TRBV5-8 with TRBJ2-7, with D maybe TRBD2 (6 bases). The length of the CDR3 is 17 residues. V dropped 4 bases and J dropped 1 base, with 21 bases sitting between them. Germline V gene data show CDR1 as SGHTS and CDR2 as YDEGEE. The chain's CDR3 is CASSLGWALGGSYEQYF. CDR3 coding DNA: TGTGCCAGCAGCCTTGGTTGGGCCTTGGGGGGATCCTACGAGCAGTACTTC.

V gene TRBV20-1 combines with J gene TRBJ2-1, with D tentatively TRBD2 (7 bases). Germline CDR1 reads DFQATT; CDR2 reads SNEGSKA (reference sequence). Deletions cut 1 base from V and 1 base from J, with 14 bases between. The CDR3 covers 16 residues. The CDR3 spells CSARGPAGTSYNEQFF. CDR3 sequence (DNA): TGCAGTGCTAGAGGGCCAGCGGGGACATCCTACAATGAGCAGTTCTTC.

Here the CDR3 reads CASSPSWGGHHEQFF. The CDR3 coding sequence is TGTGCCAGCTCCCCTAGCTGGGGGGGGCACCATGAGCAGTTCTTC. This rearrangement joins TRBV27 to TRBJ2-1; D perhaps matches TRBD2 (7 bases). Germline values: CDR1 MNHEY, CDR2 SMNVEV (reference sequence). V shed 8 bases and J shed 8 bases, with 22 bases lying between them. This CDR3 comprises 15 residues.

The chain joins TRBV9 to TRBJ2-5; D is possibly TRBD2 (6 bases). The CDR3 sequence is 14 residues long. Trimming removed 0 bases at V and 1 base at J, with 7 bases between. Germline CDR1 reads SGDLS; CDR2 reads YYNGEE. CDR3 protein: CASSVVGGQETQYF. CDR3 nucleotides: TGTGCCAGCAGCGTAGTGGGGGGCCAAGAGACCCAGTACTTC.

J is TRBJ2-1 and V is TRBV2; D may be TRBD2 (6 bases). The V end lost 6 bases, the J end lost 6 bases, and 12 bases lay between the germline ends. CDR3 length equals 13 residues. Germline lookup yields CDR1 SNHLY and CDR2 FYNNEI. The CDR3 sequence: CASSGGFGNEQFF. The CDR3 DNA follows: TGTGCCAGCAGCGGAGGGTTTGGCAATGAGCAGTTCTTC.

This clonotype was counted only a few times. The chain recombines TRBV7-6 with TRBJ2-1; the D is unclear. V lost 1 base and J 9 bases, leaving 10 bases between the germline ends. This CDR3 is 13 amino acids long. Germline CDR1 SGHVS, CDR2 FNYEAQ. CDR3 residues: CASSLESRSEQFF. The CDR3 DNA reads TGTGCCAGCAGCTTAGAATCTAGAAGTGAGCAGTTCTTC.

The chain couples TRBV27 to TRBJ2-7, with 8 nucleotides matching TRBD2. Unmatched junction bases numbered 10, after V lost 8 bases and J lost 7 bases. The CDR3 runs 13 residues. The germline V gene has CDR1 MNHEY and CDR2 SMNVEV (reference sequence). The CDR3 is CASRAGGAREQYF. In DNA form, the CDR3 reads TGTGCCAGCCGAGCCGGGGGGGCGCGGGAGCAGTACTTC.

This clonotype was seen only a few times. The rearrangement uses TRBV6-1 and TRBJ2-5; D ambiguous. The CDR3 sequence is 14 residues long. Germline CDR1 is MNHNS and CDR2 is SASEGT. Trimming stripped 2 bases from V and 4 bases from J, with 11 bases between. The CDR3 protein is CASSESIGVETQYF. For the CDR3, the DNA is TGTGCCAGCAGTGAATCGATAGGCGTAGAGACCCAGTACTTC.

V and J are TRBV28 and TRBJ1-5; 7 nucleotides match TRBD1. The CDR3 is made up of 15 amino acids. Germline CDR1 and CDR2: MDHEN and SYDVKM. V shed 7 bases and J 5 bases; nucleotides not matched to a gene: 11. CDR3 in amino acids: CASTPDRVWDQPQHF. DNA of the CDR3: TGTGCCAGCACCCCCGACAGGGTCTGGGATCAGCCCCAGCATTTT.

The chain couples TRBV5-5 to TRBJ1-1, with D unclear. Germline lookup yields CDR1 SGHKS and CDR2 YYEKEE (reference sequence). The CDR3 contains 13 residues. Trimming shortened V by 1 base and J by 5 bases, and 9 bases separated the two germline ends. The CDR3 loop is CASSLWLGTEAFF. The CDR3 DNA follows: TGTGCCAGCAGCTTGTGGCTGGGGACTGAAGCTTTCTTT.

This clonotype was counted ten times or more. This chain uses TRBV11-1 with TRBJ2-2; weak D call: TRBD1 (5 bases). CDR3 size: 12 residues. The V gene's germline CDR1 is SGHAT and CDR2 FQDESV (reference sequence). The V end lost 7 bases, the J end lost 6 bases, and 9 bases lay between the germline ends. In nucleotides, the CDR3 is TGTGCCAGCACAAAACAGGCCGGGGAGCTGTTTTTT. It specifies CASTKQAGELFF.

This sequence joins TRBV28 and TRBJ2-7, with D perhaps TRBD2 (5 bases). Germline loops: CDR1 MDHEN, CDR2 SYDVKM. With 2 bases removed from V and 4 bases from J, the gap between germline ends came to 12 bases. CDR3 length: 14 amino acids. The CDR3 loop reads CASSLLRERYEQYF. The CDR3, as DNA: TGTGCCAGCAGTTTACTAAGGGAGAGGTACGAGCAGTACTTC.

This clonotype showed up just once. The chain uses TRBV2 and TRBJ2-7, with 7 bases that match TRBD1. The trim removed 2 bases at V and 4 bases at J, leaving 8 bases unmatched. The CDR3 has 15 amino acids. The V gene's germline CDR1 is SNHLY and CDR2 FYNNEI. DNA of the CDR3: TGTGCCAGCAGTGAACTGGCAGGGGGTATGTACGAGCAGTACTTC. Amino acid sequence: CASSELAGGMYEQYF.

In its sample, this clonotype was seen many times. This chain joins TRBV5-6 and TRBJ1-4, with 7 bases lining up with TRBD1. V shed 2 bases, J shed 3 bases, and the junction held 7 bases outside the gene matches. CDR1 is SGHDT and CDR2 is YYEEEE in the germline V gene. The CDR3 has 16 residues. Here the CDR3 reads CASSFGQDGSNEKLFF. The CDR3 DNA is TGTGCCAGCAGCTTTGGACAGGACGGGTCTAATGAAAAACTGTTTTTT.

CDR3 loop: CASSPFGALGGETQYF. For the CDR3, the DNA is TGTGCCAGCAGTCCTTTCGGGGCACTCGGTGGTGAGACCCAGTACTTC. The gene calls are TRBV27 and TRBJ2-5; D possibly matches TRBD1 or TRBD2 (5 bases each). This CDR3 is built from 16 residues. CDR1 MNHEY and CDR2 SMNVEV come from the germline V gene (reference sequence). V was shortened by 5 bases and J by 5 bases, with 21 bases between the two germline ends.

CDR3 in DNA: TGTGCCAGCAGCTTATATGGCGGGGTGGAAAAACTGTTTTTT. It encodes CASSLYGGVEKLFF. The gene calls are TRBV7-9 and TRBJ1-4; the D is unclear. Per the germline V gene, CDR1 is SEHNR and CDR2 is FQNEAQ (reference sequence). The CDR3 is made up of 14 amino acids. Deletions cut 2 bases from V and 8 bases from J, with 12 bases between.

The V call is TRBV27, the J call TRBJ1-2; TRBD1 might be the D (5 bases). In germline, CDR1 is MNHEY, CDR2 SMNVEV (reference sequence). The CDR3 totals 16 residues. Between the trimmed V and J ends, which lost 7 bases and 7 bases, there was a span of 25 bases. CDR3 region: CASKPSGPGLIGGYTF. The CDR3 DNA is TGTGCCAGCAAACCCAGTGGGCCGGGGCTTATCGGTGGCTACACCTTC.

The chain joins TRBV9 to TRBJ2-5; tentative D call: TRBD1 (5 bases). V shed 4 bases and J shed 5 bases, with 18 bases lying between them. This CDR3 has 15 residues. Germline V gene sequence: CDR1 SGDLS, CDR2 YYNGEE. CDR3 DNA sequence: TGTGCCAGCAGCCCCCAGGGTACAATTGCCGAGACCCAGTACTTC. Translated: CASSPQGTIAETQYF.

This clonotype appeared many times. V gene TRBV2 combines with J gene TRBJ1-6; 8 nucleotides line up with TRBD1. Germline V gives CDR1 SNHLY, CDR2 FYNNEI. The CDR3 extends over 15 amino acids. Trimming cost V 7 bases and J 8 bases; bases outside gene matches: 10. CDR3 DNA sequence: TGTGCCAGCACGGTCGCCGGACAGGGTTATTCACCCCTCCACTTT. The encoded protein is CASTVAGQGYSPLHF.

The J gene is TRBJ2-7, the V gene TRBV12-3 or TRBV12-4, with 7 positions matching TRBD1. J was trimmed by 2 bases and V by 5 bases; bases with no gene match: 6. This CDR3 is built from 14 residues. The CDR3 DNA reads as TGTGCCAGCAGTATCGGGACAGCCCCCTACGAGCAGTACTTC. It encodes CASSIGTAPYEQYF.